This TCR beta chain is drawn from a study of CD8 T cells in Susac syndrome. The authors carried out high-throughput sequencing of TCR beta. They applied it to CD8+ and CD4+ T cells obtained from blood. V gave up 0 bases and J gave up 6 bases, with 9 bases separating them. Germline V lookup: CDR1 LNHNV, CDR2 YYDKDF (reference sequence). The CDR3 is 13 amino acids. RNA, at 0.5 to 1 ug, was reverse transcribed with random hexamers. TCRdb re-derived calls from the immunoSEQ multiplex PCR reads in MiXCR, one entry per CDR3 protein. This sample has approximately 120,000 distinct CDR3 sequences; about 92% occur once, and the top ten carry approximately 0.3%.

The clonotype originates from a human donor with multiple sclerosis. Sequencing input: CD8+ T cells from PBMCs. This rearrangement joins TRBV15 to TRBJ2-7, with TRBD1 as a possible D gene (5 bases). CDR3 coding DNA: TGTGCCACCAGCAGAGATCCAGGGCGCGAGCAGTACGTC. It specifies CATSRDPGREQYV.